This TCR beta chain was documented in a study of cytomegalovirus exposure and HLA in healthy donors. At the level of the study: In terms of ancestry, the Caucasian-associated cluster contained roughly four fifths of the 300 to 400 genotyped donors.

Of note for this clone: Its target is unknown.

General study points: What a later analysis reportedly showed was that an Asian-associated ancestry cluster had fewer N-insertions than the approximately 700-donor mean. Sequencing artifact likely explains a cluster of highly shared sequence variants.

Amplification used 60 Vbeta primers and 13 Jbeta primers. Sequencing was performed with immunoSEQ multiplex PCR; in TCRdb, only in-frame clones are kept and a portion is missing. The data hold 150,000 to 200,000 clones, with 77% observed a single time. V trimming: 5 bases; J trimming: 3 bases; junction bases outside the gene matches: 7. The CDR3 consists of 14 residues. The germline CDR1 and CDR2 sequences are SEHNR and FQNEAQ (reference sequence). The V and J genes are TRBV7-9 and TRBJ2-7; 7 bases map to TRBD1. The receptor was derived from a man in his fifties or sixties in good health and CMV-seropositive. The sequencing input was PBMCs. CDR3 in DNA: TGTGCCAGCAGCGACCGGGACAGTCACTACGAGCAGTACTTC. Its translation is CASSDRDSHYEQYF.